This T cell receptor (beta chain) came from a study of technical replicates of blood from a few donors. The CDR3 spans 13 residues. J lost 3 bases, V lost 5 bases, and 5 bases had no gene match. Germline CDR1 is GTSNPN and CDR2 is SVGIG (reference sequence). Data came from immunoSEQ multiplex PCR; TCRdb stores just in-frame clones and leaves some out. The table records 80,000 or so clones, 85% to 95% of them present only once. This TCR came from a human donor in good health. Source material: T cells isolated from PBMCs. V usage is TRBV30 and J usage is TRBJ1-1; 8 bases fit TRBD1. The CDR3 loop is CAWAIQGDTEAFF. The CDR3 DNA is TGTGCCTGGGCTATACAGGGGGACACTGAAGCTTTCTTT.